Listed below are T cell receptor beta chains from one sample, sequenced in a study of shared clonotypes between healthy human individuals. TCRdb's table, derived via immunoSEQ multiplex PCR, lists solely in-frame clones and lacks some. The sample lists 950,000 to 1,300,000 clones, around 75% seen once, with approximately 1.5% in the top ten. The specimen sequenced was memory CD4+ T cells sorted from blood. These receptors all come from a man younger than 35 in good health. Each CDR3 is given with its conserved first and last residue. The D gene is left open where the match is weak. Size tells how often a clone was seen (once, few, many) or the class of an expanded clone, and some rows leave it out.

v_call	cdr3_length	clone_size	d_call	j_call	cdr3_nt	cdr3_aa
TRBV5-1	15	.	.	TRBJ1-1	TGCGCCAGCAGCTTAAGACAGGTCAGGAACACTGAAGCTTTCTTT	CASSLRQVRNTEAFF
TRBV5-4	12	.	.	TRBJ1-4	TGTGCCAGCAGCTTCCGGAATGAAAAACTGTTTTTT	CASSFRNEKLFF
TRBV19	17	.	TRBD1	TRBJ2-3	TGTGCCAGTAGTATAAACACAATCGGACAGGGAGGAGGTCGGCAGTATTTT	CASSINTIGQGGGRQYF
TRBV10-3	16	many	.	TRBJ1-1	TGTGCCATCAGTGAGTCGAAGGGGGGGTGGAACACTGAAGCTTTCTTT	CAISESKGGWNTEAFF
TRBV7-2	14	.	.	TRBJ1-1	TGTGCCAGCAGCACAACAGGGTTGAACACTGAAGCTTTCTTT	CASSTTGLNTEAFF
TRBV9	17	.	TRBD1	TRBJ2-5	TGTGCCAGCAGCGTAGGGCTGGGGACAGGGGTAGAAGAGACCCAGTACTTC	CASSVGLGTGVEETQYF
TRBV6-6	14	.	TRBD1	TRBJ2-5	TGTGCCAGCAGTTACTCAGGGGGCGCAGAGACCCAGTACTTC	CASSYSGGAETQYF
TRBV5-6	12	.	.	TRBJ2-7	TGTGCCAGCAGCTTGTTCGGATACGAGCAGTACTTC	CASSLFGYEQYF
TRBV2	14	few	.	TRBJ1-5	TGTGCCAGCAGTGAATCGGGTCCCAATCAGCCCCAGCATTTT	CASSESGPNQPQHF
TRBV5-1	15	.	.	TRBJ2-5	TGCGCCAGCAGCTTGGAGCAGGGGAAAGGAGAGACCCAGTACTTC	CASSLEQGKGETQYF
TRBV19	15	few	.	TRBJ2-6	TGTGCCAGTAGTATTATCGGCTCTGGGGCCAACGTCCTGACTTTC	CASSIIGSGANVLTF
TRBV7-9	14	.	.	TRBJ1-5	TGTGCCAGCAGCTCCTCATGGAGCAATCAGCCCCAGCATTTT	CASSSSWSNQPQHF
TRBV5-1	16	.	TRBD2	TRBJ2-1	TGCGCCAGCAGCGCACCGGGACTAGGAACCTACAATGAGCAGTTCTTC	CASSAPGLGTYNEQFF
TRBV30	14	.	TRBD1	TRBJ2-1	TGTGCCTGGAGTAGGACAGGGGGCGGTGATGAGCAGTTCTTC	CAWSRTGGGDEQFF
TRBV28	14	.	.	TRBJ1-2	TGTGCCAGCAGTTTCCCTGGCAGGGGAGGTGGCTACACCTTC	CASSFPGRGGGYTF
TRBV28	12	few	.	TRBJ2-7	TGTGCCAGCAGTTTGCTAGGCTACGAGCAGTACTTC	CASSLLGYEQYF
TRBV7-2	15	.	.	TRBJ1-2	TGTGCCAGCAGCCGCCCACAATCCCTTAACTATGGCTACACCTTC	CASSRPQSLNYGYTF
TRBV5-4	15	.	TRBD2	TRBJ2-1	TGTGCCAGCAGCTCGATAGCGGGGGGAGGCAATGAGCAGTTCTTC	CASSSIAGGGNEQFF
TRBV10-3	13	.	.	TRBJ2-7	TGTGCCATCAGTATTGCTAGCAGCTACGAGCAGTACTTC	CAISIASSYEQYF
TRBV29-1	13	.	.	TRBJ2-7	TGCAGCGGAAAAGTGACCCCTGCCTACGAGCAGTACTTC	CSGKVTPAYEQYF
TRBV19	15	.	TRBD1	TRBJ2-3	TGTGCCAGTATCTCCGGGACAGGGAGGCCAGATACGCAGTATTTT	CASISGTGRPDTQYF
TRBV7-3	13	.	.	TRBJ1-1	TGTGCCAGCAGCAGACAGGAAAACACTGAAGCTTTCTTT	CASSRQENTEAFF
TRBV5-1	15	.	TRBD2	TRBJ2-7	TGCGCCAGCAGCCAGGGAGGGGAACCCTCCTACGAGCAGTACTTC	CASSQGGEPSYEQYF
TRBV5-5	14	.	TRBD1	TRBJ2-7	TGTGCCAGCAGCCTGGGACAGGGGTTGTACGAGCAGTACTTC	CASSLGQGLYEQYF
TRBV28	16	.	TRBD1	TRBJ1-2	TGTGCCAGCAGTTTGGTCGGGGGACAGGGCAACTATGGCTACACCTTC	CASSLVGGQGNYGYTF
TRBV15	14	.	.	TRBJ1-4	TGTGCCACCAGCAGGCCGGGTTCGAATGAAAAACTGTTTTTT	CATSRPGSNEKLFF
TRBV2	14	.	.	TRBJ1-3	TGTGCCAGCAGTGTGGGTAACCAAGGAAACACCATATATTTT	CASSVGNQGNTIYF
TRBV5-1	14	.	.	TRBJ2-5	TGCGCCAGCAGCTTGGCCTACTCCCAAGAGACCCAGTACTTC	CASSLAYSQETQYF
TRBV6-1	14	once	.	TRBJ2-3	TGTGCCAGCAGTGAACGGGGGGCCGGAGATACGCAGTATTTT	CASSERGAGDTQYF
TRBV13	14	.	TRBD2	TRBJ2-7	TGTGCCAGCAGCCGTACTAGCGAGACTTACGAGCAGTACTTC	CASSRTSETYEQYF
TRBV5-1	17	once	TRBD1	TRBJ2-5	TGCGCCAGCACCCCGGGGACAGGGGGCAGTTGGTGGGAGACCCAGTACTTC	CASTPGTGGSWWETQYF
TRBV6-5	15	few	.	TRBJ1-6	TGTGCCAGCAGTTACAAGGGGGAAAATAATTCACCCCTCCACTTT	CASSYKGENNSPLHF
TRBV14	15	.	TRBD2	TRBJ2-1	TGTGCCAGCAGCCAACCCGGGACTAGGGCCAATGAGCAGTTCTTC	CASSQPGTRANEQFF
TRBV11-2	14	few	.	TRBJ2-3	TGTGCCAGCAGCTTAGACAGGTCCGCAGATACGCAGTATTTT	CASSLDRSADTQYF
TRBV27	13	.	.	TRBJ1-2	TGTGCCAGCAGTTTGTCCAGGGTAGGGGGCTACACCTTC	CASSLSRVGGYTF
TRBV4-1	15	.	.	TRBJ2-7	TGCGCCAGCAGGCGGGTCGGGGGGCAAACCTACGAGCAGTACTTC	CASRRVGGQTYEQYF
TRBV9	16	.	TRBD1	TRBJ1-4	TGTGCCAGCAGCGGAACAGGGGGATGGGGCAATGAAAAACTGTTTTTT	CASSGTGGWGNEKLFF
TRBV18	16	.	TRBD1	TRBJ2-7	TGTGCCAGCTCACCCGGACAGGGCCAATCCGGCTACGAGCAGTACTTC	CASSPGQGQSGYEQYF
TRBV5-6	14	.	.	TRBJ1-2	TGTGCCAGCAGCTTGGCGGCAGAGTACTATGGCTACACCTTC	CASSLAAEYYGYTF
TRBV5-4	15	.	.	TRBJ2-6	TGTGCCAGCAGCCTAGACACCTCTGGGGCCAACGTCCTGACTTTC	CASSLDTSGANVLTF
TRBV9	16	.	.	TRBJ2-3	TGTGCCAGCAGCGTAGGGTCAGGGGCTTTCACAGATACGCAGTATTTT	CASSVGSGAFTDTQYF
TRBV28	17	.	TRBD2	TRBJ2-2	TGTGCCAGCAGTGATATAGCGGGGGGCGATAACACCGGGAAGCTGTTTTTT	CASSDIAGGDNTGKLFF
TRBV5-1	15	few	TRBD2	TRBJ2-1	TGCGCCAGCAGCCCCGGGACTAGCGGCTTGGATGAGCAGTTCTTC	CASSPGTSGLDEQFF
TRBV15	16	.	.	TRBJ2-7	TGTGCCACCAGCAGAGAAAACCGGTGGGGACCCTACGAGCAGTACTTC	CATSRENRWGPYEQYF
TRBV5-1	12	.	.	TRBJ2-7	TGCGCCAGCAGTTCTCAGGGTAACGAGCAGTACTTC	CASSSQGNEQYF
TRBV7-3	15	.	.	TRBJ1-2	TGTGCCAGCAGCTTAGGGCAGCCGTCGACGACGGGCTACACCTTC	CASSLGQPSTTGYTF